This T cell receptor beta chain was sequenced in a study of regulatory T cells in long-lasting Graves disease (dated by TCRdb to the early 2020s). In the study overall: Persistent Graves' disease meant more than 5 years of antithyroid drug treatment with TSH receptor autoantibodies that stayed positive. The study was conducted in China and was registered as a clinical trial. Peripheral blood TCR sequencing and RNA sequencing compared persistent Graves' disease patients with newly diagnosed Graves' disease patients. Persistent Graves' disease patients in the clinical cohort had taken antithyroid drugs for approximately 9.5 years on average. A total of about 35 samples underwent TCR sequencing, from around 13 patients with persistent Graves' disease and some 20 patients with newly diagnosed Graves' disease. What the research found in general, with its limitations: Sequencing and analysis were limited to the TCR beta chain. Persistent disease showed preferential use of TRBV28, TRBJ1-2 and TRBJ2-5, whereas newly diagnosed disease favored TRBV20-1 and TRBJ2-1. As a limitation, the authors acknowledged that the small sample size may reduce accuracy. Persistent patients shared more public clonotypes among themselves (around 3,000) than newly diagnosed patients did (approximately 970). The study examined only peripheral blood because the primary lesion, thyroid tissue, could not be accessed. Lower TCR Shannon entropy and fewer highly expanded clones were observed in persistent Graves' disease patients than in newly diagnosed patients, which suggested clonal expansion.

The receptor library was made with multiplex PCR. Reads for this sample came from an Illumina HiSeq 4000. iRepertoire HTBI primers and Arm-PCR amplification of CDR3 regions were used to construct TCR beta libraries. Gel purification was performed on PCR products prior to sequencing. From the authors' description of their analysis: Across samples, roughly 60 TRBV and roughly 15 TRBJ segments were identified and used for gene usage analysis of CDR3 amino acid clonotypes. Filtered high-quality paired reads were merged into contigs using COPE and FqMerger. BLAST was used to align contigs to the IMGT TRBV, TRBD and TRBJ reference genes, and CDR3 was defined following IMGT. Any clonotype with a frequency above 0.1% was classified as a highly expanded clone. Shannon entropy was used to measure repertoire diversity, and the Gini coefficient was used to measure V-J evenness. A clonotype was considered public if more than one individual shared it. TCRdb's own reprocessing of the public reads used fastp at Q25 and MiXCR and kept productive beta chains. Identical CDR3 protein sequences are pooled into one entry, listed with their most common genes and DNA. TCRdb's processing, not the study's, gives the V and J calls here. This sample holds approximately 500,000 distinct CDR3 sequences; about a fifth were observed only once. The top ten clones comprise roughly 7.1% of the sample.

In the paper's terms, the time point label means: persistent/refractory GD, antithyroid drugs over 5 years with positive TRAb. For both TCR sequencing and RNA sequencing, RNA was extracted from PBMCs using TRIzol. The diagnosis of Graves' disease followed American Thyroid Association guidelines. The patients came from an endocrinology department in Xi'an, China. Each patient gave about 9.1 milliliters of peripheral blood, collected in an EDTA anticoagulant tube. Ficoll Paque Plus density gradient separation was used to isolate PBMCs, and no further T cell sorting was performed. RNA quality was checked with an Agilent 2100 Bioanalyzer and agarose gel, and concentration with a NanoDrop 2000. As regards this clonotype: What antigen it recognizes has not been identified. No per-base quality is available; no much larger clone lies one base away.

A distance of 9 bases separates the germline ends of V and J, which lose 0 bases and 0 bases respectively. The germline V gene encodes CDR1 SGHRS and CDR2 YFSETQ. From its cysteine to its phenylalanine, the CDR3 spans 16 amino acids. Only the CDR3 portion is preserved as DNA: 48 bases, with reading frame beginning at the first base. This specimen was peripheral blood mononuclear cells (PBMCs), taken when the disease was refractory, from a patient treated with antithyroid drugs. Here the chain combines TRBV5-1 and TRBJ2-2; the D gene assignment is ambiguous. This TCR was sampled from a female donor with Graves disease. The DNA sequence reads TGCGCCAGCAGCTTGGTTGGCTTCGCGAACACCGGGGAGCTGTTTTTT. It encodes CASSLVGFANTGELFF.